The 23 T cell receptor beta chains below come from one sample, sequenced in a study of blood T cells in healthy people across ages. Sample-barcoded 5' priming and a J-beta primer mix drove a second PCR of roughly 6 to 12 cycles. TCRdb passed the 5' RACE reads through MiXCR, listing each CDR3 protein once. Among roughly 1.4 million distinct CDR3 sequences listed, roughly 59% were seen once. Sequencing was done on a sample of blood. The receptors originated from a young man in good health.

The chain has TRBV12-3 or TRBV12-4 and TRBJ1-2; a weak D match, TRBD1 (5 bases). Trimming took off 3 bases at V and 13 bases at J, with 15 bases between the two ends. CDR3 length: 12 residues. The CDR3 DNA follows: TGTGCCAGCAGTTTCGGTGGCAGGGTTTCCACCTTC. Translation: CASSFGGRVSTF.

As for this clonotype: Germline and junction disagree at one end, which may indicate a read error. V is TRBV5-1 and J is TRBJ2-7; D remains ambiguous. Germline CDR1 reads SGHRS; CDR2 reads YFSETQ. The CDR3 is 13 residues long. CDR3 sequence (DNA): TGCACCAGCAGCTTGGGGTCTTCGGGCGAGCAGTACTTC. Amino acid sequence: CTSSLGSSGEQYF.

The V call is TRBV20-1, the J call TRBJ1-6; tentative D call: TRBD1 (5 bases). The germline V and J ends were trimmed by 6 bases and 7 bases, with 16 bases remaining between them. The CDR3 sequence is 14 residues long. The germline V gene encodes CDR1 DFQATT and CDR2 SNEGSKA (reference sequence). The CDR3 loop is CSATNPGRNSPLHF. CDR3 in DNA: TGCAGTGCAACGAACCCAGGGAGGAATTCACCCCTCCACTTT.

The CDR3 region is CSARLAGGPKNIQYF. DNA for the CDR3: TGCAGTGCTCGACTAGCGGGAGGGCCCAAAAACATTCAGTACTTC. The chain recombines TRBV20-1 with TRBJ2-4, with 14 bases identical to TRBD2. The CDR3 extends over 15 amino acids. V lost 5 bases to trimming and J lost 2 bases; unmatched junction nucleotides: 2. CDR1 is DFQATT and CDR2 is SNEGSKA in the germline V gene (reference sequence).

About this clonotype itself: One junction end disagrees with the germline gene, perhaps due to a read error. The chain uses TRBV12-3 or TRBV12-4 and TRBJ2-7, with 8 bases aligning to TRBD2. The length of the CDR3 is 13 residues. The CDR3 reads CASSVAGLGEQYF. The DNA for the CDR3 is TGTGCCAGCAGTGTAGCGGGACTCGGCGAGCAGTACTTC.

The chain employs TRBV6-2 or TRBV6-3 and TRBJ1-2; 9 nucleotides match TRBD1. V gave up 6 bases and J gave up 6 bases; unmatched junction bases: 5. This CDR3 spans 13 amino acids. The V gene's germline CDR1 is MNHEY and CDR2 SVGEGT. The CDR3 sequence: CASRSTGGDGYTF. The CDR3 DNA follows: TGTGCCAGCAGGAGCACAGGGGGCGATGGCTACACCTTC.

On this clonotype itself: This may stem from a read error, because a much larger clone lies one nucleotide away. The rearrangement joins TRBV7-6 to TRBJ2-5; D is uncertain. The CDR3 runs 12 residues. Germline assignment: CDR1 SGHVS and CDR2 FNYEAQ. CDR3 loop: CANSPLQETQYF. Written as DNA, the CDR3 is TGTGCCAACAGCCCCCTCCAAGAGACCCAGTACTTC.

This chain links TRBV30 with TRBJ1-2; D unresolved. The CDR3 loop spans 12 amino acids. The V gene lost 5 bases and the J gene lost 5 bases, with 12 bases spanning the gap. Germline V gene lookup returns CDR1 GTSNPN and CDR2 SVGIG (reference sequence). CDR3 coding DNA: TGTGCCTGGGAAACCGACACTTATGGCTACACCTTC. As protein: CAWETDTYGYTF.

The chain recombines TRBV6-6 with TRBJ2-1, with 8 bases identical to TRBD1. The CDR3 is made up of 14 amino acids. The V gene's germline CDR1 is MNHNY and CDR2 SVGAGI (reference sequence). Germline trimming cut 7 bases from V and 4 bases from J; bases unmatched to any gene: 6. DNA of the CDR3: TGTGCCAGCACCGAACAGGGGGAGTACAATGAGCAGTTCTTC. Amino acids: CASTEQGEYNEQFF.

This clonotype was detected once. The chain uses TRBV12-3 or TRBV12-4 and TRBJ2-2; 8 bases are shared with TRBD1. V shed 6 bases, J shed 6 bases, and the junction held 9 bases outside the gene matches. The CDR3 is made up of 15 amino acids. CDR3 residues: CASRPGGASSGELFF. In DNA, the CDR3 is TGTGCCAGCAGGCCAGGGGGCGCGTCATCCGGGGAGCTGTTTTTT.

The V gene is TRBV29-1, the J gene TRBJ2-3; TRBD2 matches at 15 bases. Germline-derived CDR1 and CDR2 are SQVTM and ANQGSEA. The CDR3 length is 16 residues. V lost 7 bases, J lost 0 bases, and 5 bases stayed unmatched. CDR3 loop: CSAGTSGGSSTDTQYF. The CDR3 region has the DNA TGCAGCGCCGGGACTAGCGGGGGGTCTAGCACAGATACGCAGTATTTT.

The V and J genes are TRBV13 and TRBJ2-5; D remains unclear. Per germline, CDR1 PRHDT and CDR2 FYEKMQ (reference sequence). The V gene lost 5 bases and the J gene lost 2 bases, with 15 bases spanning the gap. The CDR3 has 15 residues. The DNA for the CDR3 is TGTGCCAGCAGCCCAAACCCTCGCAGGCAAGAGACCCAGTACTTC. It codes for CASSPNPRRQETQYF. Full variable domain (rest looked up from reference TRBV13 and TRBJ2-5): AAGVIQSPRHLIKEKRETATLKCYPIPRHDTVYWYQQGPGQDPQFLISFYEKMQSDKGSIPDRFSAQQFSDYHSELNMSSLELGDSALYFCASSPNPRRQETQYFGPGTRLLVL.

There are a few counts of this clonotype. The gene calls are TRBV21-1 and TRBJ2-7; no check of the table's D call, TRBD2, against the DNA was made. The J call may be mistaken, given a closer DNA end match to TRBJ2-5. TRBV21-1 is classified as a pseudogene. This CDR3 region has 17 residues. For the CDR3, the DNA is TGTGCCAGCGGCAACCAGCAGGGCCTGGGGCCCCAAGAGACCCAGTACTTC. Translation gives CASGNQQGLGPQETQYF.

This chain connects TRBV10-3 to TRBJ1-1; D gene ambiguous. With 0 bases removed from V and 4 bases from J, the gap between germline ends came to 12 bases. This CDR3 contains 15 residues. Germline CDR1 is ENHRY and CDR2 is SYGVKD. The CDR3: CAISESRNRGTEAFF. DNA for the CDR3: TGTGCCATCAGTGAGTCGAGGAACCGGGGCACTGAAGCTTTCTTT.

The chain has TRBV12-3 or TRBV12-4 and TRBJ1-2; 7 bases are a match to TRBD1. V lost 5 bases, J lost 4 bases, and 7 bases stayed unmatched. The CDR3 is 14 amino acids. The CDR3 nucleotides read TGTGCCAGCAGTGGCACAGGGGAGGGCTATGGCTACACCTTC. This translates into CASSGTGEGYGYTF.

The chain has TRBV7-6 and TRBJ2-5; D could derive from TRBD1 or TRBD2 (5 bases each). CDR1 and CDR2 from the germline V gene are SGHVS and FNYEAQ. The ends were cut back, 3 bases at V and 2 bases at J, with 13 bases in the middle. The CDR3 extends over 15 amino acids. The CDR3 nucleotides read TGTGCCAGCAGCTTTGGGGGAGCATGGCAAGAGACCCAGTACTTC. Encoded protein: CASSFGGAWQETQYF. The whole variable domain, remainder taken from reference TRBV7-6 and TRBJ2-5, is GAGVSQSPRYKVTKRGQDVALRCDPISGHVSLYWYRQALGQGPEFLTYFNYEAQQDKSGLPNDRFSAERPEGSISTLTIQRTEQRDSAMYRCASSFGGAWQETQYFGPGTRLLVL.

This clonotype has only one observation. The J gene is TRBJ1-6, the V gene TRBV6-5; a weak D match, TRBD1 (6 bases). Trimming shortened V by 7 bases and J by 5 bases, and 12 bases separated the two germline ends. Germline V lookup: CDR1 MNHEY, CDR2 SVGAGI. The CDR3 has 14 amino acids. Written as DNA, the CDR3 is TGTGCCAGCAAAACAGCAGGGGATAATTCACCCCTCCACTTT. This encodes CASKTAGDNSPLHF.

The chain links TRBV20-1 to TRBJ1-2; 7 nucleotides line up with TRBD1. The V segment lost 5 bases and the J segment 3 bases; nucleotides outside the gene matches: 6. CDR1 is DFQATT and CDR2 is SNEGSKA in the germline V gene (reference sequence). CDR3 length equals 13 residues. CDR3 sequence (DNA): TGCAGTGCTTGGGACAGTCGGGACTATGGCTACACCTTC. Amino acids: CSAWDSRDYGYTF.

This clonotype was counted a single time. The V call is TRBV4-2, the J call TRBJ1-5; D uncertain. V was pared by 0 bases and J by 11 bases, with 14 bases between. Germline V lookup: CDR1 LGHNA, CDR2 YNFKEQ. The CDR3 covers 14 residues. CDR3 protein: CASSQEVRTMTQHF. Written as DNA, the CDR3 is TGTGCCAGCAGCCAAGAGGTCAGGACTATGACCCAGCATTTT.

This clonotype has only a few counts. The rearrangement uses TRBV7-9 and TRBJ2-3; D unclear. CDR3 length: 13 amino acids. V was cut by 5 bases and J by 0 bases, with 6 bases left in between. Germline V gives CDR1 SEHNR, CDR2 FQNEAQ (reference sequence). CDR3 sequence reads: CASSHVSTDTQYF. In nucleotides, the CDR3 is TGTGCCAGCAGCCACGTTAGCACAGATACGCAGTATTTT.

The chain combines TRBV20-1 with TRBJ2-5; D is unresolved. CDR1 is DFQATT and CDR2 is SNEGSKA in the germline V gene (reference sequence). This CDR3 comprises 8 residues. Trimming pared 5 bases from V and 13 bases from J, leaving 8 bases between. CDR3 sequence reads: CSAGTWYF. In DNA form, the CDR3 reads TGCAGTGCTGGAACTTGGTACTTC.

This chain connects TRBV5-1 to TRBJ2-3; D is undetermined. Trimming pared 6 bases from V and 1 base from J, leaving 21 bases between. In germline, CDR1 is SGHRS, CDR2 YFSETQ. The CDR3 is made up of 17 amino acids. CDR3 DNA: TGCGCCAGCACCTTATGGAACACCGTTTCGGGCACAGATACGCAGTATTTT. This gives the protein CASTLWNTVSGTDTQYF.

The chain recombines TRBV28 with TRBJ2-7, with a tentative D call TRBD1 (6 bases). The V end was cut by 4 bases, the J end by 3 bases, with 22 bases between. Germline V gene data show CDR1 as MDHEN and CDR2 as SYDVKM. The length of the CDR3 is 17 residues. CDR3 sequence: CASSSQRTGFRNYEQYF. The CDR3 DNA sequence: TGTGCCAGCAGTTCCCAGAGAACAGGGTTCAGGAACTACGAGCAGTACTTC. Drawing the rest from reference TRBV28 and TRBJ2-7, the complete variable domain is DVKVTQSSRYLVKRTGEKVFLECVQDMDHENMFWYRQDPGLGLRLIYFSYDVKMKEKGDIPEGYSVSREKKERFSLILESASTNQTSMYLCASSSQRTGFRNYEQYFGPGTRLTVT.